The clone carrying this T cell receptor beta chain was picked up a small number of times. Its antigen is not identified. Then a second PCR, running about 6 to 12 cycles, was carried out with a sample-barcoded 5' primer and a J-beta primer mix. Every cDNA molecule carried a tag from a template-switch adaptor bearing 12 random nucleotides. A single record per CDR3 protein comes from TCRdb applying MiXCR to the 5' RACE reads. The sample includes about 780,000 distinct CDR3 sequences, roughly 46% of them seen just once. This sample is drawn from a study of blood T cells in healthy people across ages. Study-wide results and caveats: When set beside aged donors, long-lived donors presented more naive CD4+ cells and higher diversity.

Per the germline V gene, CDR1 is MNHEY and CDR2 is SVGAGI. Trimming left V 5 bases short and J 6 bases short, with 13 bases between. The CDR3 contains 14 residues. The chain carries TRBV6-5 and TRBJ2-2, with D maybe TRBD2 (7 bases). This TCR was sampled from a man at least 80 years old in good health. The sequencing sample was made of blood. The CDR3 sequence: CASSPQGRAGELFF. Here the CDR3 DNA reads TGTGCCAGCAGTCCGCAGGGGAGGGCCGGGGAGCTGTTTTTT.